Included here is one T cell receptor beta chain sequence, with context. What antigen it recognizes has not been identified. Per-base quality was not reported, and no clone a single base away is much larger than it. The sample belongs to a study of blood T cell repertoires in COVID-19 (dated by TCRdb to about 2020). Background for the entire study: Samples covering the acute and convalescent phases of COVID-19 were provided by collaborators in the United States, Italy and Spain. The material from the prospective study consisted of cDNA or gDNA derived from T cells, B-cell-depleted T cells, or PBMCs. The dataset comprised deeply sampled blood TCRbeta repertoires from subjects exposed to, actively infected with, or recovered from COVID-19. A freely available public database, intended as a resource for researchers studying the immune response to SARS-CoV-2, is where the repertoires were released. The samples were drawn from the first 160 participants of the ongoing ImmuneRACE study and from roughly 1,300 subjects provided by 6 global collaborators. The sample metadata nearly always contained a de-identified subject ID, COVID-19 status, age in years and sex. Where available, HLA class I and class II types were obtained from metadata supplied by the sample provider rather than from assay-based typing.

General findings and caveats noted by the study authors: Clinical and demographic metadata were provided uncurated, with the amount varying by source and participant.

The immunoSEQ Assay, a bias-controlled multiplex PCR, was used to amplify TCRbeta CDR3 regions from genomic DNA. In the source study's methods: The number of nucleated cells in each sample was estimated by amplification of reference gene primers within the assay. To quantify the absolute abundance of each unique TCRbeta CDR3 rearrangement, sequence reads were collapsed and filtered. For each sample, productive Simpson clonality was calculated as the square root of Simpson's diversity index across productive rearrangements. TCRdb re-hosts the immuneACCESS table, in-frame sequences only. Its copies lack some clones; in the studies checked, an unresolved V gene accounts for under half of them, and the cause for the rest is not known. For V, J and clone size, that table is used; D and trimming come from the DNA. The sample table shows 120,000 or so clones, and around four fifths are seen once. The ten largest make up approximately 25% of the sample.

The collaborating institutions used their own protocols to collect whole blood in K2EDTA tubes. Collaborator samples were shipped for TCRbeta analysis as frozen whole blood, isolated PBMCs, or DNA extracted from either sample type. Germline trimming amounts to 7 bases on V and 3 bases on J, with 6 as the count of junction bases outside the gene matches. CDR1 and CDR2 (MDHEN, SYDVKM) derive from the germline V gene. Counted from cysteine to phenylalanine, this CDR3 has 14 amino acids. Just the 42-base CDR3 DNA is kept, in frame starting at base 1. The V gene is TRBV28 and the J gene is TRBJ1-5; TRBD1 matches 7 bases in the middle. The sequence was collected from a human donor in a cohort sampled during active COVID-19. Sequences were obtained from peripheral blood. The CDR3 loop reads CASTIGGLNQPQHF. The nucleotides are TGTGCCAGCACCATAGGGGGCCTCAATCAGCCCCAGCATTTT. When the CDR3 is completed using the reference TRBV28 and TRBJ1-5 genes on either side, the full variable domain is DVKVTQSSRYLVKRTGEKVFLECVQDMDHENMFWYRQDPGLGLRLIYFSYDVKMKEKGDIPEGYSVSREKKERFSLILESASTNQTSMYLCASTIGGLNQPQHFGDGTRLSIL.